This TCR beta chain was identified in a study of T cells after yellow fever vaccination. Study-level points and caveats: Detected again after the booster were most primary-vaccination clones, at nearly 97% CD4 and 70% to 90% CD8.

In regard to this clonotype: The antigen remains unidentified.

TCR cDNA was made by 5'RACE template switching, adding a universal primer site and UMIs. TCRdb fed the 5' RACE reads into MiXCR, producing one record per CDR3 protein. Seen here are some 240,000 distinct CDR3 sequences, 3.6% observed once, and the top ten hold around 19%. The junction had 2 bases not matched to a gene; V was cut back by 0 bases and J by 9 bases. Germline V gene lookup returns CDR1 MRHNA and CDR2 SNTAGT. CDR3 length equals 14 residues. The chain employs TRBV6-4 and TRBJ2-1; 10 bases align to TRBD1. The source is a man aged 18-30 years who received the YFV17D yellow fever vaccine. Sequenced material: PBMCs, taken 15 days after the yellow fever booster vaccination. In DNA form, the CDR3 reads TGTGCCAGCAGTGACTCAAGGACAGGGGGTGAGCAGTTCTTC. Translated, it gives CASSDSRTGGEQFF.